The 16 T cell receptor beta chains listed next were all sequenced from one sample in a study of control samples from healthy donors and cancer patients. Profiled with immunoSEQ multiplex PCR; TCRdb holds only in-frame clones, not every one. This sample yields 150,000 to 200,000 clones, of which about 90% are seen a single time; 1.5% to 2% belongs to the top ten. Sequenced material: blood. These TCRs come from a man in his late teens or twenties in good health.

The rearrangement uses TRBV5-4 and TRBJ2-5; D is perhaps TRBD1 or TRBD2 (7 bases each). This CDR3 contains 14 residues. V was cut by 6 bases and J by 5 bases, with 17 bases left in between. The V gene's germline CDR1 is SGHNT and CDR2 YYREEE (reference sequence). The CDR3 loop reads CASTQGGARETQYF. In nucleotides, the CDR3 is TGTGCCAGCACCCAGGGGGGGGCACGGGAGACCCAGTACTTC. The entire variable domain, with the rest obtained from reference TRBV5-4 and TRBJ2-5, is as follows: ETGVTQSPTHLIKTRGQQVTLRCSSQSGHNTVSWYQQALGQGPQFIFQYYREEENGRGNFPPRFSGLQFPNYSSELNVNALELDDSALYLCASTQGGARETQYFGPGTRLLVL.

The chain carries TRBV7-6 and TRBJ2-6; possibly TRBD2 for D (6 bases). V was trimmed by 4 bases and J by 4 bases, leaving 14 bases between them. CDR3 length equals 16 residues. Germline CDR1 reads SGHVS; CDR2 reads FNYEAQ. Written as DNA, the CDR3 is TGTGCCAGCAGCTCCCTTGGCGGGGTCGGGGCCAACGTCCTGACTTTC. This codes for CASSSLGGVGANVLTF.

This chain connects TRBV6-2 or TRBV6-3 to TRBJ1-3; D unresolved. The germline V and J ends were trimmed by 0 bases and 4 bases, with 13 bases remaining between them. The germline V gene has CDR1 MNHEY and CDR2 SVGEGT. The CDR3 is 16 amino acids. The CDR3 nucleotides read TGTGCCAGCAGTTACTCGGGAACAGAGCAAGGAAACACCATATATTTT. Translation: CASSYSGTEQGNTIYF.

The rearrangement joins TRBV6-2 or TRBV6-3 to TRBJ2-5; D might be TRBD1 (5 bases). V lost 5 bases, J lost 9 bases, and 25 bases lay in between. The CDR3 has 16 residues. Germline CDR1 MNHEY, CDR2 SVGEGT. The CDR3 DNA reads as TGTGCCAGCAGTAATCAGCGACAGACCCGTCGTGGGGCCCAGTACTTC. Amino acids: CASSNQRQTRRGAQYF.

The chain links TRBV7-9 to TRBJ2-3; D is perhaps TRBD1 (5 bases). The V end was cut by 2 bases, the J end by 5 bases, with 8 bases between. CDR3 length: 13 amino acids. The germline gives CDR1 SEHNR, CDR2 FQNEAQ (reference sequence). CDR3 sequence: CASSLSRGDTQYF. The CDR3, as DNA: TGTGCCAGCAGCTTAAGTAGGGGAGATACGCAGTATTTT.

V is TRBV28 and J is TRBJ2-3; possibly TRBD2 for D (5 bases). CDR1 is MDHEN and CDR2 is SYDVKM in the germline V gene. This CDR3 spans 16 amino acids. V gave up 4 bases and J gave up 0 bases, with 14 bases separating them. CDR3 region: CASSYGVILSTDTQYF. The CDR3 DNA reads TGTGCCAGCAGTTACGGGGTGATACTTAGCACAGATACGCAGTATTTT. The whole variable domain, filled in from reference TRBV28 and TRBJ2-3, reads DVKVTQSSRYLVKRTGEKVFLECVQDMDHENMFWYRQDPGLGLRLIYFSYDVKMKEKGDIPEGYSVSREKKERFSLILESASTNQTSMYLCASSYGVILSTDTQYFGPGTRLTVL.

The rearrangement links TRBV19 to TRBJ1-5; D is uncertain. Germline CDR1 and CDR2: LNHDA and SQIVND (reference sequence). This CDR3 is built from 12 residues. V lost 4 bases and J lost 11, with 12 bases in between. The CDR3 loop reads CASSNPGLSQHF. Written as DNA, the CDR3 is TGTGCCAGTAGTAACCCTGGATTATCCCAGCATTTT.

The chain couples TRBV4-1 to TRBJ1-1, with D hard to call. The germline gives CDR1 MGHRA, CDR2 YSYEKL. Trimming removed 4 bases from V and 1 base from J, with 10 bases in between. The CDR3 runs to 14 residues. CDR3 coding DNA: TGCGCCAGCAGCCTTTCTACGGGGAACACTGAAGCTTTCTTT. Its translation: CASSLSTGNTEAFF.

The rearrangement uses TRBV28 and TRBJ1-5, with a possible D match to TRBD1 (5 bases). The germline gives CDR1 MDHEN, CDR2 SYDVKM. V was shortened by 7 bases and J by 4 bases, with 14 bases between the two germline ends. The CDR3 is made up of 14 amino acids. CDR3 region: CASMLSTDNQPQHF. CDR3 in DNA: TGTGCCAGCATGTTATCGACAGATAATCAGCCCCAGCATTTT. Drawing the rest from reference TRBV28 and TRBJ1-5, the complete variable domain is DVKVTQSSRYLVKRTGEKVFLECVQDMDHENMFWYRQDPGLGLRLIYFSYDVKMKEKGDIPEGYSVSREKKERFSLILESASTNQTSMYLCASMLSTDNQPQHFGDGTRLSIL.

V is TRBV19 and J is TRBJ2-7, with D possibly being TRBD1 (5 bases). Looked up from germline, CDR1 is LNHDA and CDR2 is SQIVND (reference sequence). V lost 6 bases and J lost 0, with 9 bases in between. The length of the CDR3 is 13 residues. The CDR3: CASSQGFSYEQYF. CDR3 DNA: TGTGCCAGTAGCCAGGGTTTCTCCTACGAGCAGTACTTC.

This clone was seen once. The V and J genes are TRBV5-6 and TRBJ2-3; weak D call: TRBD1 (5 bases). Germline-derived CDR1 and CDR2 are SGHDT and YYEEEE. V lost 1 base, J lost 10 bases, and 10 bases lay in between. This CDR3 is 12 amino acids long. CDR3 region: CASSLWGLAQYF. The DNA for the CDR3 is TGTGCCAGCAGCTTGTGGGGCCTCGCGCAGTATTTT.

This CDR3 is CAWRGTGGDIQYF. In nucleotides, the CDR3 is TGTGCCTGGAGGGGGACAGGGGGGGACATTCAGTACTTC. The chain links TRBV30 to TRBJ2-4; 11 bases are a match to TRBD1. J gave up 8 bases and V 3 bases, and 3 bases lay outside the gene matches. CDR3 length equals 13 residues. Germline loops: CDR1 GTSNPN, CDR2 SVGIG (reference sequence).

V gene TRBV28 combines with J gene TRBJ1-2; 10 nucleotides agree with TRBD1. The germline V gene has CDR1 MDHEN and CDR2 SYDVKM. CDR3 length equals 12 residues. The CDR3 bases are TGTGCTGGGGGACAGGGGAGGAGGGGCTACACCTTC. This encodes CAGGQGRRGYTF.

V usage is TRBV2 and J usage is TRBJ2-3; D may be TRBD2 (5 bases). The V gene's germline CDR1 is SNHLY and CDR2 FYNNEI. This CDR3 contains 14 residues. V was trimmed by 1 base and J by 4 bases, leaving 9 bases between them. As DNA, the CDR3 is TGTGCCAGCAGTGAAGACGCGAGGGCAGATACGCAGTATTTT. It is translated as CASSEDARADTQYF.

The chain uses TRBV27 and TRBJ2-1; 8 nucleotides agree with TRBD2. V lost 7 bases, J lost 4 bases, and 6 bases stayed unmatched. The CDR3 spans 14 residues. Germline CDR1 and CDR2: MNHEY and SMNVEV (reference sequence). In nucleotides, the CDR3 is TGTGCCAGCATTCCGGGGGGGCGTTACAATGAGCAGTTCTTC. This gives the protein CASIPGGRYNEQFF.

V is TRBV3-1 (or the pseudogene TRBV3-2) and J is TRBJ2-7; weak D call: TRBD2 (6 bases). The V gene's germline CDR1 is LGHDT and CDR2 YNNKEL (reference sequence). V dropped 3 bases and J dropped 0 bases, with 15 bases sitting between them. CDR3 length: 16 residues. The chain's CDR3 is CASSQDLARGSYEQYF. Here the CDR3 DNA reads TGTGCCAGCAGCCAGGACCTAGCGCGGGGCTCCTACGAGCAGTACTTC.